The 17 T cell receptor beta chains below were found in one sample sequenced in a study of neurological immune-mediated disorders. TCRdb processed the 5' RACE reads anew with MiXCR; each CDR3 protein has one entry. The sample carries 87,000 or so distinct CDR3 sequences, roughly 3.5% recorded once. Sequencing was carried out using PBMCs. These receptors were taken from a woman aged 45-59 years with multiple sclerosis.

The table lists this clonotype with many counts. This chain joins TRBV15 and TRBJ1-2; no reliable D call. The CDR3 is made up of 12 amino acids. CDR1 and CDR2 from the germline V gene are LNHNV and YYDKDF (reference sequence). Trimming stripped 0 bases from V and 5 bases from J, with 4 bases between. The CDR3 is CATSRDFYGYTF. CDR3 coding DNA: TGTGCCACCAGCAGAGATTTTTATGGCTACACCTTC.

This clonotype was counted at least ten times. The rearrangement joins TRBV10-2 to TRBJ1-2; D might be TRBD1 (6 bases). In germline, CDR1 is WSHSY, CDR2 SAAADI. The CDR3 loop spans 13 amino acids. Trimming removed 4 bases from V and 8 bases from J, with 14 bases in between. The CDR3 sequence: CASSAGGVGGYTF. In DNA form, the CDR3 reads TGCGCCAGCAGTGCGGGGGGCGTGGGAGGCTACACCTTC.

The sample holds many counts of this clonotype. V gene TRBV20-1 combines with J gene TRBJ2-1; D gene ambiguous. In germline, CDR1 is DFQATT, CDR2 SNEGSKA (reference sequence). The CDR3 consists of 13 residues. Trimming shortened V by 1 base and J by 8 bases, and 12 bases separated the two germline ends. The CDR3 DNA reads TGCAGTGCTAGAGGGGTCGAGGTGGATGAGCAGTTCTTC. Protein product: CSARGVEVDEQFF.

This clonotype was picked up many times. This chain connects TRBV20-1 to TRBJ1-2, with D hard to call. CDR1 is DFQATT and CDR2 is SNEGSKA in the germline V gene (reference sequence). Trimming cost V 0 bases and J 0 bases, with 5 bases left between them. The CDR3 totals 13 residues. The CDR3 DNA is TGCAGTGCTAGAGATCTAGCTAACTATGGCTACACCTTC. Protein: CSARDLANYGYTF.

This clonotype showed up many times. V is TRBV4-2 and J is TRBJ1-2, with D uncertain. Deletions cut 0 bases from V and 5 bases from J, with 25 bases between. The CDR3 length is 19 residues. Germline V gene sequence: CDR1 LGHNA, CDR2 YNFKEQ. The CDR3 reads CASSQEETRRRAVRYGYTF. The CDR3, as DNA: TGTGCCAGCAGCCAAGAAGAGACCCGGCGGAGGGCCGTTAGGTATGGCTACACCTTC.

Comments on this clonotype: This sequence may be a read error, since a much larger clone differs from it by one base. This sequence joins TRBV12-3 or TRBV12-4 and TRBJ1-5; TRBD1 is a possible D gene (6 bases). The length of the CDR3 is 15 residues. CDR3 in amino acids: CASSSRAGGNQHQHF. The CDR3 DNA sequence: TGTGCCAGCAGCTCCCGCGCGGGGGGCAATCAGCACCAGCATTTT.

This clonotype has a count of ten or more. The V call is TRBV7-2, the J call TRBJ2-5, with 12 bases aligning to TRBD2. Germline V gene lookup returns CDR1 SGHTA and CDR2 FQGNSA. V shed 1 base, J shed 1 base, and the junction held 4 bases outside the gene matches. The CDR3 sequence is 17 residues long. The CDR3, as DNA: TGTGCCAGCAGCTTAGTTATGACTAGCGGGGGCCAAGAGACCCAGTACTTC. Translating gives CASSLVMTSGGQETQYF.

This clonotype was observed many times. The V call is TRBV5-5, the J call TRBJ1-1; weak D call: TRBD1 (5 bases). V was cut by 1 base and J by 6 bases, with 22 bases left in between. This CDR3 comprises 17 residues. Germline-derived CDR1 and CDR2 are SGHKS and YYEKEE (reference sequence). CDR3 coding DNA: TGTGCCAGCAGCTTGTTCTTGTCAGGGAAGGGTTTGGCTGAAGCTTTCTTT. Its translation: CASSLFLSGKGLAEAFF. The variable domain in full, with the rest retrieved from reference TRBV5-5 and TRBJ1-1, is DAGVTQSPTHLIKTRGQQVTLRCSPISGHKSVSWYQQVLGQGPQFIFQYYEKEERGRGNFPDRFSARQFPNYSSELNVNALLLGDSALYLCASSLFLSGKGLAEAFFGQGTRLTVV.

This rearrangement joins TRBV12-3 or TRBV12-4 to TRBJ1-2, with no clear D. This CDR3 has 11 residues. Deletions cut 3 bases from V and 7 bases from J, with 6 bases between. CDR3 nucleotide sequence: TGTGCCAGCAGTTTCCGAGGTGGCTACACCTTC. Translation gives CASSFRGGYTF.

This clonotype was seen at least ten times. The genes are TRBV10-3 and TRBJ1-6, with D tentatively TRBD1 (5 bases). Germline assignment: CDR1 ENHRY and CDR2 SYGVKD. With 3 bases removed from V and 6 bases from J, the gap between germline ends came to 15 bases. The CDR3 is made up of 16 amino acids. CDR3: CAISEAGGSVNSPLHF. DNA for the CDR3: TGTGCCATCAGTGAAGCCGGGGGGTCTGTTAATTCACCCCTCCACTTT.

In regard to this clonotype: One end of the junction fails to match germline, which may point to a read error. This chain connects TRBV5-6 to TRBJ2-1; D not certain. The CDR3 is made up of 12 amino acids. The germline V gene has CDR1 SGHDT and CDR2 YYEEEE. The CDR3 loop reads CVSSLDYNEQFF. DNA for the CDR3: TGTGTCAGCAGCTTAGATTACAATGAGCAGTTCTTC.

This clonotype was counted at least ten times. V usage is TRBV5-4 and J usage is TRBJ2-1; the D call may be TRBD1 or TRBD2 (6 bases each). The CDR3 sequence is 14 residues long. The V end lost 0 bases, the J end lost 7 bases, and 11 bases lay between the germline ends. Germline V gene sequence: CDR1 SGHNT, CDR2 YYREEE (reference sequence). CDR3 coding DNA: TGTGCCAGCAGCTTGGTGGGGGGCAATAATGAGCAGTTCTTC. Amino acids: CASSLVGGNNEQFF.

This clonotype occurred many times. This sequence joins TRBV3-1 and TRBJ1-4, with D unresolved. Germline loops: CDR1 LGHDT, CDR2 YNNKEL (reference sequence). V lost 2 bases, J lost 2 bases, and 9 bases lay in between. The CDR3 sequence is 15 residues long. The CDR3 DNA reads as TGTGCCAGCAGCCAATCCCGGATGACTAATGAAAAACTGTTTTTT. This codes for CASSQSRMTNEKLFF.

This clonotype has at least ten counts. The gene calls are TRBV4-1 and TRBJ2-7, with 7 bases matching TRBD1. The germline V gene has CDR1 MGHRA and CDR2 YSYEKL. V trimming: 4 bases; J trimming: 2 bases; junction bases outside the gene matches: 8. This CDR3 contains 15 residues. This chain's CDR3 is CASSLRTGPAYEQYF. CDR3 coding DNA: TGCGCCAGCAGCCTTAGGACAGGACCCGCCTACGAGCAGTACTTC.

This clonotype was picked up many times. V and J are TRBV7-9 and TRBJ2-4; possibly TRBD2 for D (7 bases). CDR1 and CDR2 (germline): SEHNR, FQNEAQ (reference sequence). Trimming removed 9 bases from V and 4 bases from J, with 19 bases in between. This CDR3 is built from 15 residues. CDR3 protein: CASSTGGGGKNIQYF. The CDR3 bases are TGTGCCAGTTCGACAGGAGGGGGGGGAAAAAACATTCAGTACTTC.

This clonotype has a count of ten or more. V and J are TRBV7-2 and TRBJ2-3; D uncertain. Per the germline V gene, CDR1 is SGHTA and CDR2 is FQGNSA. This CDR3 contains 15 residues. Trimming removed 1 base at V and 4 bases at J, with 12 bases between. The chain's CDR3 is CASSLGNVGSDTQYF. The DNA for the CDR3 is TGTGCCAGCAGCTTAGGTAACGTGGGGTCAGATACGCAGTATTTT.

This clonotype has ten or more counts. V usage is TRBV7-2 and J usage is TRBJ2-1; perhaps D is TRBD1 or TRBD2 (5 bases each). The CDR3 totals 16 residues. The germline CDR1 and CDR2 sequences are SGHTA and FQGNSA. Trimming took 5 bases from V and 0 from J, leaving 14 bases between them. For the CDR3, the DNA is TGTGCCAGCAGCCTACTTTGGGGGAGCTCCTACAATGAGCAGTTCTTC. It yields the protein CASSLLWGSSYNEQFF.